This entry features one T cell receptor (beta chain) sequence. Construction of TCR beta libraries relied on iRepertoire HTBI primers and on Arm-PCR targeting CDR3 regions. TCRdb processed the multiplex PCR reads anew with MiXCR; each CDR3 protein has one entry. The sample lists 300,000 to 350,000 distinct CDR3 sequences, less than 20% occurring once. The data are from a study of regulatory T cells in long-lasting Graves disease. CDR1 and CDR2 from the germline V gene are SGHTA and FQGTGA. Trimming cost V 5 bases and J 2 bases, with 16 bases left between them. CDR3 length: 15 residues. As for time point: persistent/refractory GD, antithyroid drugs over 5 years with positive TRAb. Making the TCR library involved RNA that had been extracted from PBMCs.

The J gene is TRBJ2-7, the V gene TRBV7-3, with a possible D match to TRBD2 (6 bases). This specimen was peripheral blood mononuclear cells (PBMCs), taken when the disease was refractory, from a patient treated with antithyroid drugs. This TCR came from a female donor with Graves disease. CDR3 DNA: TGTGCCAGCAGCGTCCGGGGCGGGGTCGCCTACGAGCAGTACTTC. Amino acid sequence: CASSVRGGVAYEQYF.